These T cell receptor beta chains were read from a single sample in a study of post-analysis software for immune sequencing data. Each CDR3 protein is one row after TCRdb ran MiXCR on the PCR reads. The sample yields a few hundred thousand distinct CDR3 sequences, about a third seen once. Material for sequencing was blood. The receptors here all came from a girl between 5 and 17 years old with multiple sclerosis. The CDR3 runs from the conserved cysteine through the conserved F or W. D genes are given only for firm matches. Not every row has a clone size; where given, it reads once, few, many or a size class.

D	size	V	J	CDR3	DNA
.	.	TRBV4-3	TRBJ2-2	CASSQGTSNTGELFF	TGCGCCAGCAGCCAAGGGACATCGAACACCGGGGAGCTGTTTTTT
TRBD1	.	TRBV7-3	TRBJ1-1	CASSLKTLDRADVSTEAFF	TGTGCCAGCAGCTTAAAGACTCTCGACAGGGCGGATGTGAGCACTGAAGCTTTCTTT
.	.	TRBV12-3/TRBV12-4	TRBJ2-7	CASSLGAGSAYEQYF	TGTGCCAGCAGTTTAGGAGCAGGGAGCGCCTACGAGCAGTACTTC
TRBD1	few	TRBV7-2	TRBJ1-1	CASSSGQGSTEAFF	TGTGCCAGCAGTTCCGGACAGGGCTCCACTGAAGCTTTCTTT
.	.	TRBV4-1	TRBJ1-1	CASSQDNTEAFF	TGCGCCAGCAGCCAAGATAACACTGAAGCTTTCTTT
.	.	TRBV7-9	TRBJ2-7	CASLGQTYEQYF	TGTGCCAGCCTCGGACAGACCTACGAGCAGTACTTC
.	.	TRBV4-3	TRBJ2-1	CASSHRLGVYNEQFF	TGCGCCAGCAGCCATCGACTAGGGGTCTACAATGAGCAGTTCTTC
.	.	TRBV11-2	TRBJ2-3	CASSPPDGLRARKADTQYF	TGTGCCAGCAGTCCCCCGGATGGGCTCCGGGCACGAAAAGCAGATACGCAGTATTTT
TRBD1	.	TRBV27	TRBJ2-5	CASSWDRYGNVEQYF	TGTGCCAGCAGTTGGGACAGATATGGGAATGTTGAGCAGTACTTC
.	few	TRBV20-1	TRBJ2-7	CSAHRDSYEQYF	TGCAGTGCCCACAGGGACTCCTACGAGCAGTACTTC
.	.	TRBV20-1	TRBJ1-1	CSAPRNPLTEAFF	TGCAGTGCGCCCAGGAATCCCCTCACTGAAGCTTTCTTT
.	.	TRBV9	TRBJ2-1	CASSVAGESSYNEQFF	TGTGCCAGCAGCGTAGCGGGGGAAAGCTCCTACAATGAGCAGTTCTTC
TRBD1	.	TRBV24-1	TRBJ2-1	CATSDSAGGKGYNEQFF	TGTGCCACCAGTGATTCGGCAGGGGGCAAGGGCTACAATGAGCAGTTCTTC
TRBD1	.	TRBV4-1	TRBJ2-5	CASSLEETGGLQETQYF	TGCGCCAGCAGCCTAGAAGAAACAGGGGGACTCCAAGAGACCCAGTACTTC
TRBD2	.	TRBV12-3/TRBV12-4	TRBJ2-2	CASSDYNRGLAKYTGELFF	TGTGCCAGCAGTGATTACAACAGGGGACTAGCAAAATACACCGGGGAGCTGTTTTTT
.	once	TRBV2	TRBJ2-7	CASTKDGSYEQYF	TGTGCCAGCACCAAGGACGGGTCCTACGAGCAGTACTTC
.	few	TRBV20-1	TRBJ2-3	CSASGGRDTQYF	TGCAGTGCTAGTGGGGGCCGCGATACGCAGTATTTT
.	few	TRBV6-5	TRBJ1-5	CASSYGGGRQPQHF	TGTGCCAGCAGTTACGGCGGGGGGCGTCAGCCCCAGCATTTT
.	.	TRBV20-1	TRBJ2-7	CSAPSGTSPYEQYF	TGCAGTGCTCCTTCCGGGACTTCACCCTACGAGCAGTACTTC
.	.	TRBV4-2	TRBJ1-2	CASSQEEGLYGYTF	TGTGCCAGCAGCCAAGAGGAGGGCCTCTATGGCTACACCTTC
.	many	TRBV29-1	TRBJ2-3	CSVVIPTDTQYF	TGCAGCGTTGTTATCCCCACAGATACGCAGTATTTT
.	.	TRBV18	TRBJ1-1	CASSSGTELEAFF	TGTGCCAGCTCATCCGGGACGGAACTTGAAGCTTTCTTT
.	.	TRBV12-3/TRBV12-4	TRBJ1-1	CASSTTVISSAFF	TGTGCCAGCAGTACTACAGTGATTAGCTCTGCTTTCTTT